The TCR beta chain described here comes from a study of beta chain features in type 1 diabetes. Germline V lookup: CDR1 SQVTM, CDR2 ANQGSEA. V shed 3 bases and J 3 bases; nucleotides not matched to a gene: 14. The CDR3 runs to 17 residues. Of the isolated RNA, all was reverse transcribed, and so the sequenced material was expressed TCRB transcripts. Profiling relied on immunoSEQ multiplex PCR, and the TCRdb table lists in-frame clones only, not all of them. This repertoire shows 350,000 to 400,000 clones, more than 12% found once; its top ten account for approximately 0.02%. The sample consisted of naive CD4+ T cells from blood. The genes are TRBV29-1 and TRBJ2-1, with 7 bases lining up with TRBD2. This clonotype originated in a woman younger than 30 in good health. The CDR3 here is CSVEGPNPSGIYNEQFF. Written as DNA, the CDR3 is TGCAGCGTTGAGGGCCCCAATCCGAGCGGGATCTACAATGAGCAGTTCTTC.